This T cell receptor (beta chain) is from a study of shared clonotypes between healthy human individuals. CD8 cells regarded as naive lacked CD45RO, were positively chosen for CCR7, and omitted terminally differentiated effector memory CD45RA+ cells. With regard to this clone: The sample holds other DNA sequences that translate to the same CDR3.

Produced via immunoSEQ multiplex PCR; TCRdb's table is partial and in-frame only. Of about 2 million clones listed, over 85% were seen once; the top ten hold 1% to 1.3%. Trimming took 2 bases from V and 6 from J, leaving 5 bases between them. CDR3 length equals 11 residues. Per the germline V gene, CDR1 is SEHNR and CDR2 is FQNEAQ (reference sequence). This clonotype was sampled from a young man in good health. The sequencing input was naive CD8+ T cells sorted from blood. The genes are TRBV7-9 and TRBJ2-7; no definite D call. CDR3 residues: CASSLSVEQYF. The CDR3 coding sequence is TGTGCCAGCAGCTTATCAGTCGAGCAGTACTTC.